The clone carrying this TCR beta chain was observed a few times. Its antigen is not identified. Authors of the study amplified TCR beta CDR3 regions from RNA transcripts. With the HTBI primer set, the TCR CDR3 went through a first round of RT-PCR. TCRdb called the multiplex PCR reads again in MiXCR, with one record for every CDR3 protein. Of fewer than 450,000 distinct CDR3 sequences in the sample, around an eighth are singletons; the top ten hold 25% to 30%. This specimen belongs to a study of T cells in Graves' hyperthyroidism and ophthalmopathy. At the level of the study: Peripheral blood sampling occurred at initial diagnosis, before any treatment. General study points: Blood samples included most of the expanded thyroid clonotypes exceeding 0.001.

CDR1 is MGHDK, CDR2 SYGVNS, per germline. V was clipped by 2 bases and J by 3 bases, with 10 bases between them. The CDR3 loop spans 14 amino acids. Clinicians diagnosed patients from clinical symptoms, serum thyroxine and TRAb, thyroid ultrasound and orbital computed tomography. This chain connects TRBV25-1 to TRBJ1-1; D not resolved. The sample was blood. The receptor was isolated from a man between 50 and 59 years old with Graves' ophthalmopathy. Here the CDR3 DNA reads TGTGCCAGCAGTGAAGACCGGTGGTACACTGAAGCTTTCTTT. Encoded protein: CASSEDRWYTEAFF.